These 27 T cell receptor beta chains share one sample of origin, sequenced in a study of CD8 T cells in Susac syndrome. RNA, at about 0.45 to 1 ug, was reverse transcribed with random hexamers. TCRdb called the immunoSEQ multiplex PCR reads again in MiXCR, with one record for every CDR3 protein. This table holds approximately 140,000 distinct CDR3 sequences, approximately 95% found once. The source material was CD4+ T cells from PBMCs. These receptors all stem from a human donor with multiple sclerosis.

The gene calls are TRBV27 and TRBJ2-3; D uncertain. The CDR3 length is 12 residues. V lost 5 bases to trimming and J lost 1 base, with 4 bases between them. CDR1 MNHEY and CDR2 SMNVEV come from the germline V gene (reference sequence). This CDR3 reads CASSMGTDTQYF. For the CDR3, the DNA is TGTGCCAGCAGTATGGGCACAGATACGCAGTATTTT.

This chain joins TRBV18 and TRBJ1-1; 8 bases map to TRBD1. The V gene end was trimmed by 8 bases and the J gene end by 4 bases; junction bases not matched to a gene: 12. The germline V gene has CDR1 KGHSH and CDR2 LQKENI. The CDR3 is 15 residues long. The chain's CDR3 is CASKIAQGAATEAFF. The CDR3 nucleotides are TGTGCCAGCAAAATCGCCCAGGGGGCTGCCACTGAAGCTTTCTTT.

The J gene is TRBJ1-6, the V gene TRBV9; D unresolved. This CDR3 is built from 13 residues. V was pared by 1 base and J by 6 bases, with 5 bases between. Germline V gene lookup returns CDR1 SGDLS and CDR2 YYNGEE. CDR3 region: CASSVTVNSPLHF. In DNA, the CDR3 is TGTGCCAGCAGCGTAACGGTTAATTCACCCCTCCACTTT.

The chain links TRBV10-3 to TRBJ2-3; 9 bases match TRBD2. The CDR3 is made up of 16 amino acids. J lost 1 base, V lost 6 bases, and 8 bases had no gene match. The germline gives CDR1 ENHRY, CDR2 SYGVKD. The CDR3 is CAIRRNSGGGTDTQYF. The CDR3 coding sequence is TGTGCCATCAGGAGGAATAGCGGGGGTGGCACAGATACGCAGTATTTT.

V gene TRBV5-1 combines with J gene TRBJ1-1, with D unresolved. Germline V lookup: CDR1 SGHRS, CDR2 YFSETQ. V lost 0 bases to trimming and J lost 2 bases, with 11 bases between them. The CDR3 has 15 residues. CDR3 nucleotides: TGCGCCAGCAGCTTGGATCTGAACAGAAACACTGAAGCTTTCTTT. The encoded protein is CASSLDLNRNTEAFF.

The gene calls are TRBV20-1 and TRBJ1-1; the D is unclear. CDR3 length: 13 residues. Trimming pared 1 base from V and 5 bases from J, leaving 11 bases between. CDR1 DFQATT and CDR2 SNEGSKA come from the germline V gene (reference sequence). The CDR3 coding sequence is TGCAGTGCTAGAGGAGAGAGGGTTACTGAAGCTTTCTTT. It specifies CSARGERVTEAFF.

The rearrangement links TRBV23-1 to TRBJ1-2; no clear D gene. TRBV23-1 is an ORF; its function is uncertain. The CDR3 runs 12 residues. V lost 4 bases, J lost 7 bases, and 10 bases lay in between. The CDR3 sequence is CASSRSVFGYTF. The CDR3 DNA sequence: TGCGCCAGCAGTCGGTCAGTCTTTGGCTACACCTTC.

The V gene is TRBV20-1, the J gene TRBJ2-1, with 8 bases matching TRBD2. This CDR3 contains 13 residues. V trimming: 7 bases; J trimming: 6 bases; junction bases outside the gene matches: 8. The germline gives CDR1 DFQATT, CDR2 SNEGSKA (reference sequence). The chain's CDR3 is CSESSGSGNEQFF. In DNA form, the CDR3 reads TGCAGTGAGTCCAGCGGGAGCGGCAATGAGCAGTTCTTC.

The genes are TRBV3-1 and TRBJ1-4; TRBD1 matches at 7 bases. CDR3 length: 15 residues. CDR1 is LGHDT and CDR2 is YNNKEL in the germline V gene (reference sequence). With 1 base clipped from V and 5 bases from J, the junction kept 4 bases outside the gene matches. The CDR3 loop reads CASSQGTGRNEKLFF. The CDR3 bases are TGTGCCAGCAGCCAAGGGACAGGACGGAATGAAAAACTGTTTTTT.

V and J are TRBV2 and TRBJ1-5; TRBD1 might be the D (5 bases). V dropped 3 bases and J dropped 5 bases, with 8 bases sitting between them. The length of the CDR3 is 13 residues. Germline V gene data show CDR1 as SNHLY and CDR2 as FYNNEI. The CDR3 DNA is TGTGCCAGCAGTGACAGGGTGTATCAGCCCCAGCATTTT. Translating gives CASSDRVYQPQHF.

This clonotype has a single count. V is TRBV7-8 and J is TRBJ2-1; TRBD2 agrees at 15 bases. CDR3 length: 14 amino acids. Germline V gene lookup returns CDR1 SGHVS and CDR2 FQNEAQ. After removal of 6 bases from V and 10 bases from J, the junction contained 4 bases not matched to a gene. The CDR3 loop reads CASSGTSGGREQFF. DNA for the CDR3: TGTGCCAGCAGTGGGACTAGCGGGGGGAGGGAGCAGTTCTTC.

The chain's CDR3 is CASSEDRNYGYTF. The CDR3 DNA is TGTGCCAGCAGTGAAGACCGAAACTATGGCTACACCTTC. J is TRBJ1-2 and V is TRBV6-5; D is uncertain. The CDR3 consists of 13 residues. V was shortened by 5 bases and J by 2 bases, with 9 bases between the two germline ends. Germline CDR1 reads MNHEY; CDR2 reads SVGAGI.

V is TRBV6-5 and J is TRBJ2-5, with 9 bases identical to TRBD1. The CDR3 is 14 amino acids. With V trimmed by 2 bases and J by 2 bases, 0 bases remained unmatched. The germline V gene encodes CDR1 MNHEY and CDR2 SVGAGI. CDR3 loop: CASSYDRGQETQYF. The CDR3, as DNA: TGTGCCAGCAGTTACGACAGGGGGCAAGAGACCCAGTACTTC.

A remark on this clonotype: Germline and junction disagree at one end, which may indicate a read error. The CDR3 loop is CASSHATGHNEQFF. The CDR3 DNA is TGTGCTAGCAGCCACGCCACGGGACACAATGAGCAGTTCTTC. J is TRBJ2-1 and V is TRBV7-7; D might be TRBD1 or TRBD2, each matching 5 bases. Germline V gene lookup returns CDR1 SSHAT and CDR2 FNYEAQ (reference sequence). The CDR3 is 14 residues long.

The chain uses TRBV28 and TRBJ2-7; 12 nucleotides align to TRBD2. From germline, CDR1 is MDHEN and CDR2 SYDVKM. This CDR3 spans 14 amino acids. The J segment lost 3 bases and the V segment lost 6 bases, leaving 3 bases of the junction unmatched. CDR3 in amino acids: CASRTSGGHYEQYF. CDR3 nucleotide sequence: TGTGCCAGCAGGACTAGCGGGGGCCACTACGAGCAGTACTTC.

V gene TRBV27 combines with J gene TRBJ1-5, with 10 bases identical to TRBD1. Losses at the gene ends were 6 bases for V and 4 bases for J; bases not matched to a gene: 6. This CDR3 has 15 residues. Germline-derived CDR1 and CDR2 are MNHEY and SMNVEV (reference sequence). As DNA, the CDR3 is TGTGCCAGCAGCCCTCTGGGACAGGGGAATCAGCCCCAGCATTTT. This sequence encodes CASSPLGQGNQPQHF.

The chain carries TRBV27 and TRBJ2-5, with D unclear. The germline gives CDR1 MNHEY, CDR2 SMNVEV (reference sequence). V was cut by 5 bases and J by 4 bases, with 23 bases left in between. CDR3 length: 17 amino acids. The CDR3 region has the DNA TGTGCCAGCAGTCCTTGGGGTGACGAGGTTGGGTCAGAGACCCAGTACTTC. Translated, it gives CASSPWGDEVGSETQYF.

The V gene is TRBV27, the J gene TRBJ2-1; perhaps TRBD1 as D (7 bases). Germline CDR1 and CDR2: MNHEY and SMNVEV (reference sequence). Trimming removed 6 bases at V and 4 bases at J, with 16 bases between. The CDR3 has 15 residues. For the CDR3, the DNA is TGTGCCAGCAGCGAGCAGGGGGGCTCATACAATGAGCAGTTCTTC. Translating it yields CASSEQGGSYNEQFF.

The DNA of the CDR3 is TGTGCCACCAGCAGAGATGAGGGACGAAATTACGAGCAGTACTTC. Translated, it gives CATSRDEGRNYEQYF. The V call is TRBV15, the J call TRBJ2-7; tentatively, D is TRBD1 or TRBD2 (5 bases each). This CDR3 has 15 amino acids. V was clipped by 0 bases and J by 4 bases, with 13 bases between them. The germline CDR1 and CDR2 sequences are LNHNV and YYDKDF (reference sequence).

This CDR3 is CSVAVGTQYF. The CDR3 nucleotides are TGCAGCGTTGCCGTCGGGACCCAGTACTTC. The chain is built from TRBV29-1 and TRBJ2-5; the D is unclear. Germline-derived CDR1 and CDR2 are SQVTM and ANQGSEA. The CDR3 is 10 residues long. Trimming removed 4 bases from V and 7 bases from J, with 7 bases in between.

V usage is TRBV6-5 and J usage is TRBJ2-5; D is perhaps TRBD1 or TRBD2 (6 bases each). The V and J ends lost 5 bases and 5 bases respectively, with 15 bases between them. Germline assignment: CDR1 MNHEY and CDR2 SVGAGI. The CDR3 runs 14 residues. The CDR3 nucleotides read TGTGCCAGCAGTGAAGGGGGGATTGAGGAGACCCAGTACTTC. Amino acid sequence: CASSEGGIEETQYF.

The rearrangement joins TRBV12-3 or TRBV12-4 to TRBJ1-1; 7 bases map to TRBD1. The V gene end was trimmed by 2 bases and the J gene end by 1 base; junction bases not matched to a gene: 4. CDR3 length equals 15 residues. The CDR3 region has the DNA TGTGCCAGCAGTTTACGAGGGGGCGGGAACACTGAAGCTTTCTTT. Its protein is CASSLRGGGNTEAFF.

The gene calls are TRBV24-1 and TRBJ1-1, with TRBD1 identical over 11 bases. The CDR3 totals 15 residues. Per the germline V gene, CDR1 is KGHDR and CDR2 is SFDVKD. V dropped 4 bases and J dropped 4; count of bases not matched to a gene: 4. The CDR3 is CATSDPGQGGTEAFF. The CDR3 nucleotides are TGTGCCACCAGTGACCCGGGACAGGGGGGCACTGAAGCTTTCTTT.

CDR3 bases: TGCAGCGCAAGGTGGGATGGGGTCGTGGTGTTTGGCTACACCTTC. It translates to CSARWDGVVVFGYTF. V usage is TRBV29-1 and J usage is TRBJ1-2; D gene unclear. V lost 7 bases to trimming and J lost 7 bases, with 25 bases between them. From germline, CDR1 is SQVTM and CDR2 ANQGSEA. The length of the CDR3 is 15 residues.

The J gene is TRBJ2-3, the V gene TRBV13; D is possibly TRBD2 (6 bases). The ends were cut back, 5 bases at V and 4 bases at J, with 25 bases in the middle. Germline loops: CDR1 PRHDT, CDR2 FYEKMQ (reference sequence). This CDR3 has 18 residues. The CDR3 protein is CASSPQGGGEGDPDTQYF. Here the CDR3 DNA reads TGTGCCAGCAGCCCACAAGGCGGAGGGGAAGGGGACCCAGATACGCAGTATTTT.

This clonotype came up once. The chain joins TRBV27 to TRBJ2-7; 10 bases are a match to TRBD2. The CDR3 runs 19 residues. Germline V lookup: CDR1 MNHEY, CDR2 SMNVEV (reference sequence). V dropped 3 bases and J dropped 0; count of bases not matched to a gene: 14. The CDR3 DNA sequence: TGTGCCAGCAGTTTGTCCCCCAGCGGGAGGGCCGGTTTCTCCTACGAGCAGTACTTC. Amino acid sequence: CASSLSPSGRAGFSYEQYF.

The chain has TRBV29-1 and TRBJ1-1; the D gene is possibly TRBD1 (5 bases). V shed 7 bases and J shed 1 base, with 13 bases lying between them. CDR3 length equals 13 residues. The germline CDR1 and CDR2 sequences are SQVTM and ANQGSEA. For the CDR3, the DNA is TGCAGCGGTCTAGTGACAGAGAACACTGAAGCTTTCTTT. Protein product: CSGLVTENTEAFF.